What follows describes a single TCR beta chain. Its antigen remains unknown. In total, each donor contributed a single heparinised blood draw that averaged roughly 100 mL. The CDR3 runs 15 residues. Trimming stripped 0 bases from V and 3 bases from J, with 13 bases between. Looked up from germline, CDR1 is SGHRS and CDR2 is YFSETQ. The sample belongs to a study of beta chain features in type 1 diabetes. Notes on the study in general: There was a moderate but significant shortening of TCRB CDR3s in all four CD4+ subsets of Type 1 diabetes patients.

Every isolated RNA sample was fully reverse transcribed, so sequencing captured expressed TCRB transcripts. Sequencing of naive, central memory and regulatory T cell samples gave an average of roughly 3.6 million reads. Profiled with immunoSEQ multiplex PCR; TCRdb holds only in-frame clones, not every one. The sample includes 350,000 to 400,000 clones, over 12% seen only once; the top ten take under 0.02%. This receptor was taken from a woman aged 18-35 years in good health. The V and J genes are TRBV5-1 and TRBJ2-7; D is ambiguous. The sequencing input was naive CD4+ T cells from blood. CDR3 in amino acids: CASSLGRPKDYEQYF. Written as DNA, the CDR3 is TGCGCCAGCAGCTTGGGCAGGCCTAAAGACTACGAGCAGTACTTC.